The 8 T cell receptor beta chains reported below all come from one sample, sequenced in a study of cytomegalovirus exposure and HLA in healthy donors. PCR primers comprised 60 Vbeta and 13 Jbeta primers. Sequencing was performed with immunoSEQ multiplex PCR; in TCRdb, only in-frame clones are kept and a portion is missing. Of about 92,000 clones listed, around 81% are singletons. Sequenced sample: PBMCs. The receptor set was obtained from a man aged 18 to 30 in good health and CMV-seronegative.

About this clone: Other nucleotide sequences from this sample produce the same CDR3. The V and J genes are TRBV7-9 and TRBJ2-7, with D possibly TRBD1 on 5 matching bases. V dropped 1 base and J dropped 7 bases, with 14 bases sitting between them. The CDR3 is 14 amino acids. Germline values: CDR1 SEHNR, CDR2 FQNEAQ (reference sequence). The CDR3 protein is CASSLGLGQGEQYF. The DNA for the CDR3 is TGTGCCAGCAGCTTAGGACTGGGGCAGGGAGAGCAGTACTTC.

The V call is TRBV15, the J call TRBJ1-1; no definite D call. The CDR3 is 14 amino acids. CDR1 and CDR2 (germline): LNHNV, YYDKDF (reference sequence). V was pared by 7 bases and J by 0 bases, with 12 bases between. The CDR3 loop reads CATTSREVNTEAFF. Written as DNA, the CDR3 is TGTGCCACCACCTCACGGGAGGTGAACACTGAAGCTTTCTTT. The complete variable domain, with remaining parts taken from reference TRBV15 and TRBJ1-1, reads DAMVIQNPRYQVTQFGKPVTLSCSQTLNHNVMYWYQQKSSQAPKLLFHYYDKDFNNEADTPDNFQSRRPNTSFCFLDIRSPGLGDTAMYLCATTSREVNTEAFFGQGTRLTVV.

As to this clone: The conserved final phenylalanine or tryptophan is absent from the CDR3, which likely points to a read error. The V call is TRBV28, the J call TRBJ2-7, with 7 nucleotides matching TRBD1. Germline CDR1 reads MDHEN; CDR2 reads SYDVKM. Losses at the gene ends were 3 bases for V and 2 bases for J; bases not matched to a gene: 4. This CDR3 has 14 residues. Here the CDR3 reads CASSFPGTAYEQYL. For the CDR3, the DNA is TGTGCCAGCAGTTTCCCCGGGACAGCCTACGAGCAGTACCTC.

The rearrangement uses TRBV6-1 and TRBJ1-2; the match to TRBD1 covers 9 bases. V dropped 7 bases and J dropped 7; count of bases not matched to a gene: 10. CDR3 length: 14 residues. Germline V gives CDR1 MNHNS, CDR2 SASEGT. CDR3 nucleotides: TGTGCCAGCACCCGGGACAGGGATTTCGGTGGCTACACCTTC. Protein product: CASTRDRDFGGYTF.

The chain joins TRBV7-6 to TRBJ1-6; 8 bases fit TRBD1. The ends lost 4 bases at V and 7 bases at J; junction bases unmatched: 6. CDR1 is SGHVS, CDR2 FNYEAQ, per germline. The CDR3 runs 15 residues. CDR3 sequence reads: CASSSGQGKNSPLHF. Here the CDR3 DNA reads TGTGCCAGCAGCTCCGGACAGGGCAAGAATTCACCCCTCCACTTT.

V is TRBV6-1 and J is TRBJ1-5; 7 nucleotides match TRBD1. This CDR3 comprises 17 residues. CDR1 is MNHNS and CDR2 is SASEGT in the germline V gene. V shed 4 bases and J 1 base; nucleotides not matched to a gene: 10. In DNA, the CDR3 is TGTGCCAGCAGTGGACCCCAGGGGGGCAGGAGCAATCAGCCCCAGCATTTT. This sequence encodes CASSGPQGGRSNQPQHF.

V usage is TRBV5-1 and J usage is TRBJ2-4, with D possibly being TRBD1 (6 bases). Trimming removed 1 base at V and 5 bases at J, with 10 bases between. CDR1 SGHRS and CDR2 YFSETQ come from the germline V gene. There are 14 residues in the CDR3. The CDR3 nucleotides are TGCGCCAGCAGCTTGTGGGACAAACAAAACATTCAGTACTTC. This encodes CASSLWDKQNIQYF. The whole variable domain, filled in from reference TRBV5-1 and TRBJ2-4, reads KAGVTQTPRYLIKTRGQQVTLSCSPISGHRSVSWYQQTPGQGLQFLFEYFSETQRNKGNFPGRFSGRQFSNSRSEMNVSTLELGDSALYLCASSLWDKQNIQYFGAGTRLSVL.

The chain recombines TRBV5-1 with TRBJ1-3; TRBD1 matches 10 bases. Germline V gene sequence: CDR1 SGHRS, CDR2 YFSETQ. Trimming at V came to 4 bases and at J to 1 base, leaving 5 bases not matched to a gene. The CDR3 is 16 amino acids. As DNA, the CDR3 is TGCGCCAGCAGCGACCGGGACAGGGGATCTGGAAACACCATATATTTT. This gives the protein CASSDRDRGSGNTIYF.